These 24 T cell receptor beta chains came from one sample sequenced in a study of shared clonotypes between healthy human individuals. Profiling relied on immunoSEQ multiplex PCR, and the TCRdb table lists in-frame clones only, not all of them. The table includes around 510,000 clones, roughly 72% detected once. The sequenced sample consisted of PBMCs. These receptors were obtained from a woman aged 40 to 55 in good health. Some clones in this sample may be carry-over from other donors' samples.

The chain recombines TRBV5-1 with TRBJ2-7; D tentatively fits TRBD1 or TRBD2 (5 bases each). Trimming removed 4 bases from V and 2 bases from J, with 13 bases in between. CDR3 length: 14 residues. Germline CDR1 reads SGHRS; CDR2 reads YFSETQ. As DNA, the CDR3 is TGCGCCAGCAGCCCCCGGGGCCGCGCCTACGAGCAGTACTTC. Translation: CASSPRGRAYEQYF.

This chain joins TRBV7-2 and TRBJ2-7; D remains ambiguous. This CDR3 is built from 13 residues. Trimming pared 5 bases from V and 1 base from J, leaving 9 bases between. Per the germline V gene, CDR1 is SGHTA and CDR2 is FQGNSA. The CDR3 coding sequence is TGTGCCAGCAGCCCAACAGCTTCCTACGAGCAGTACTTC. Encoded protein: CASSPTASYEQYF.

This chain links TRBV7-9 with TRBJ1-6; perhaps TRBD1 as D (6 bases). Trimming took off 5 bases at V and 0 bases at J, with 20 bases between the two ends. This CDR3 is 19 amino acids long. Looked up from germline, CDR1 is SEHNR and CDR2 is FQNEAQ (reference sequence). The CDR3 region has the DNA TGTGCCAGCAGCACAGGGACCGCATTCTCGAGCTCCTATAATTCACCCCTCCACTTT. It specifies CASSTGTAFSSSYNSPLHF.

This clone showed up just once. This chain connects TRBV6-6 to TRBJ2-5; maybe TRBD1 (5 bases). The CDR3 has 15 amino acids. The ends were cut back, 0 bases at V and 4 bases at J, with 12 bases in the middle. Germline V gene lookup returns CDR1 MNHNY and CDR2 SVGAGI (reference sequence). Written as DNA, the CDR3 is TGTGCCAGCAGTTACTCGGCAGGGTCGGGAGAGACCCAGTACTTC. Protein product: CASSYSAGSGETQYF.

The sample holds a few counts of this clone. Distinct nucleotide sequences in the sample also encode this CDR3. The rearrangement links TRBV4-3 to TRBJ2-2; D is unresolved. The CDR3 sequence is 14 residues long. From germline, CDR1 is LGHNA and CDR2 YSLEER. V lost 0 bases to trimming and J lost 4 bases, with 6 bases between them. This CDR3 is CASSQDVGTGELFF. In DNA, the CDR3 is TGCGCCAGCAGCCAAGATGTCGGCACCGGGGAGCTGTTTTTT.

This chain connects TRBV5-5 to TRBJ2-1; D uncertain. Between the trimmed V and J ends, which lost 2 bases and 6 bases, there was a span of 9 bases. There are 13 residues in the CDR3. Germline V gene data show CDR1 as SGHKS and CDR2 as YYEKEE (reference sequence). The DNA of the CDR3 is TGTGCCAGCAGCTTTTCACTGGGCAATGAGCAGTTCTTC. Translation: CASSFSLGNEQFF. The entire variable domain, with the rest obtained from reference TRBV5-5 and TRBJ2-1, is as follows: DAGVTQSPTHLIKTRGQQVTLRCSPISGHKSVSWYQQVLGQGPQFIFQYYEKEERGRGNFPDRFSARQFPNYSSELNVNALLLGDSALYLCASSFSLGNEQFFGPGTRLTVL.

In its sample, this clone was seen many times. V usage is TRBV9 and J usage is TRBJ2-5; tentative D call: TRBD1 (7 bases). The CDR3 totals 15 residues. Looked up from germline, CDR1 is SGDLS and CDR2 is YYNGEE. Trimming removed 0 bases from V and 3 bases from J, with 12 bases in between. CDR3 nucleotide sequence: TGTGCCAGCAGCGTAGATGGCAGGGGGGAAGAGACCCAGTACTTC. Amino acid sequence: CASSVDGRGEETQYF.

This clone was counted between two and nine times. This rearrangement joins TRBV11-1 to TRBJ1-2; 7 bases agree with TRBD1. V gave up 6 bases and J gave up 6 bases; unmatched junction bases: 13. CDR3 length equals 15 residues. From germline, CDR1 is SGHAT and CDR2 FQDESV (reference sequence). As DNA, the CDR3 is TGTGCCAGCAGGCTCCGGGCAGGGGGAGATGATGGCTACACCTTC. Its translation is CASRLRAGGDDGYTF. The variable domain in full, completed from reference TRBV11-1 and TRBJ1-2, reads EAEVAQSPRYKITEKSQAVAFWCDPISGHATLYWYRQILGQGPELLVQFQDESVVDDSQLPKDRFSAERLKGVDSTLKIQPAELGDSAMYLCASRLRAGGDDGYTFGSGTRLTVV.

The table lists this clone with many counts. A much larger clone differs from this one at a single base, so this may be a read error. V usage is TRBV2 and J usage is TRBJ2-1; D could derive from TRBD1 or TRBD2 (5 bases each). Germline CDR1 is SNHLY and CDR2 is FYNNEI. The V end lost 1 base, the J end lost 4 bases, and 5 bases lay between the germline ends. CDR3 size: 13 residues. Here the CDR3 reads CASSEGGYNEQFF. The CDR3 DNA is TGTGCCAGCAGTGAAGGGGGGTACAATGAGCAGTTCTTC.

The chain uses TRBV27 and TRBJ2-1; D is possibly TRBD2 (7 bases). Germline lookup yields CDR1 MNHEY and CDR2 SMNVEV (reference sequence). The CDR3 sequence is 19 residues long. V was shortened by 6 bases and J by 0 bases, with 24 bases between the two germline ends. CDR3 sequence reads: CASSPTGATGRDSYNEQFF. In DNA form, the CDR3 reads TGTGCCAGCAGCCCAACGGGGGCAACAGGGAGGGACTCCTACAATGAGCAGTTCTTC.

The V and J genes are TRBV29-1 and TRBJ2-7, with 9 bases aligning to TRBD2. The CDR3 runs to 12 residues. Germline trimming cut 5 bases from V and 3 bases from J; bases unmatched to any gene: 2. Germline V gives CDR1 SQVTM, CDR2 ANQGSEA. The CDR3 region has the DNA TGCAGCGTTAAGACTAGCGGCTACGAGCAGTACTTC. It specifies CSVKTSGYEQYF.

This chain uses TRBV6-1 with TRBJ1-5, with D possibly matching TRBD1 (6 bases). Trimming left V 1 base short and J 9 bases short, with 16 bases between. This CDR3 has 15 amino acids. CDR1 MNHNS and CDR2 SASEGT come from the germline V gene. CDR3 nucleotides: TGTGCCAGCAGTGAAGGGGCAGGGGAGGTCGGGCCCCAGCATTTT. It is translated as CASSEGAGEVGPQHF.

The V gene is TRBV4-3, the J gene TRBJ2-3; no clear D gene. There are 14 residues in the CDR3. Trimming took off 3 bases at V and 1 base at J, with 8 bases between the two ends. Germline assignment: CDR1 LGHNA and CDR2 YSLEER. CDR3 protein: CASSHQRGTDTQYF. CDR3 nucleotide sequence: TGCGCCAGCAGCCATCAAAGGGGCACAGATACGCAGTATTTT.

The sample holds one count of this clone. This rearrangement joins TRBV4-1 to TRBJ2-5, with 9 positions matching TRBD2. The CDR3 totals 15 residues. J gave up 5 bases and V 10 bases, and 14 bases lay outside the gene matches. CDR1 and CDR2 from the germline V gene are MGHRA and YSYEKL. CDR3 sequence: CATHVGAGGWETQYF. In nucleotides, the CDR3 is TGCGCCACCCACGTGGGAGCGGGAGGATGGGAGACCCAGTACTTC.

CDR3 DNA: TGTGCCAGCAGCGTAGCGAACACCTACACTGAAGCTTTCTTT. Translated: CASSVANTYTEAFF. The rearrangement links TRBV9 to TRBJ1-1, with D unresolved. The CDR3 contains 14 residues. Per germline, CDR1 SGDLS and CDR2 YYNGEE. Trimming shortened V by 0 bases and J by 3 bases, and 9 bases separated the two germline ends.

J is TRBJ2-7 and V is TRBV7-2, with 13 nucleotides matching TRBD2. The CDR3 is made up of 18 amino acids. Germline lookup yields CDR1 SGHTA and CDR2 FQGNSA. Unmatched junction bases numbered 9, after V lost 4 bases and J lost 0 bases. The CDR3 here is CASSSPGLAGSNSYEQYF. As DNA, the CDR3 is TGTGCCAGCAGCTCTCCGGGACTAGCGGGATCAAACTCCTACGAGCAGTACTTC.

The CDR3 protein is CASSPGSGRDYEQYF. CDR3 nucleotide sequence: TGTGCCAGCAGCCCTGGTTCGGGGAGGGACTACGAGCAGTACTTC. The chain links TRBV5-4 to TRBJ2-7; TRBD2 agrees at 7 bases. The CDR3 is made up of 15 amino acids. Trimming at V came to 4 bases and at J to 3 bases, leaving 10 bases not matched to a gene. CDR1 SGHNT and CDR2 YYREEE come from the germline V gene (reference sequence).

Worth noting for this clone: A much larger clone differs from this one at a single base, so this may be a read error. This sample also contains other DNA sequences that code for the same CDR3. The chain couples TRBV5-1 to TRBJ1-1, with 9 positions matching TRBD1. The CDR3 is 14 amino acids. Germline CDR1 reads SGHRS; CDR2 reads YFSETQ. The CDR3 region is CASSSDRGNTEAFF. For the CDR3, the DNA is TGTGCCAGCAGCTCGGACAGGGGGAACACTGAAGCTTTCTTT.

The chain combines TRBV6-4 with TRBJ2-1; maybe TRBD2 (6 bases). Trimming took 3 bases from V and 8 from J, leaving 14 bases between them. From germline, CDR1 is MRHNA and CDR2 SNTAGT. The CDR3 has 14 amino acids. CDR3 in amino acids: CASSEGGGEDEQFF. The CDR3 DNA sequence: TGTGCCAGCAGTGAGGGCGGTGGGGAGGATGAGCAGTTCTTC.

This clone was seen only a few times. This chain uses TRBV28 with TRBJ2-5; no clear D. CDR3 length: 11 amino acids. Germline assignment: CDR1 MDHEN and CDR2 SYDVKM. Between the trimmed V and J ends, which lost 6 bases and 5 bases, there was a span of 7 bases. In DNA form, the CDR3 reads TGTGCCAGCAGCTCAAAGGAGACCCAGTACTTC. Its translation is CASSSKETQYF.

Of note for this clone: Other DNA sequences of this sample code for an identical CDR3. V is TRBV5-1 and J is TRBJ2-2; tentative D call: TRBD1 (6 bases). The V end lost 0 bases, the J end lost 2 bases, and 11 bases lay between the germline ends. CDR1 is SGHRS and CDR2 is YFSETQ in the germline V gene. This CDR3 comprises 16 residues. The CDR3 here is CASSLAGTPNTGELFF. The CDR3 DNA reads as TGCGCCAGCAGCTTGGCCGGGACACCAAACACCGGGGAGCTGTTTTTT.

This clone has just one count. Other DNA sequences in this specimen translate into the identical CDR3. This chain links TRBV29-1 with TRBJ2-3; a weak D match, TRBD2 (5 bases). Trimming pared 7 bases from V and 4 bases from J, leaving 9 bases between. The germline V gene has CDR1 SQVTM and CDR2 ANQGSEA. The CDR3 extends over 11 amino acids. Written as DNA, the CDR3 is TGCAGCGAGGGAGAATCAGATACGCAGTATTTT. Translation gives CSEGESDTQYF.

The chain is built from TRBV30 and TRBJ1-1, with D possibly TRBD1 on 6 matching bases. The CDR3 is 11 residues long. CDR1 and CDR2 (germline): GTSNPN, SVGIG (reference sequence). V lost 1 base and J 6 bases, leaving 6 bases between the germline ends. The CDR3 nucleotides are TGTGCCTGGAGTGGACAGGCTGAAGCTTTCTTT. Translation: CAWSGQAEAFF.

V and J are TRBV13 and TRBJ2-1; TRBD2 might be the D (6 bases). The CDR3 length is 15 residues. Deletions cut 5 bases from V and 7 bases from J, with 18 bases between. CDR1 and CDR2 (germline): PRHDT, FYEKMQ (reference sequence). The DNA for the CDR3 is TGTGCCAGCAGCAACCTAGCGTCCCGCGGGAATGAGCAGTTCTTC. It yields the protein CASSNLASRGNEQFF. Full variable domain (remainder filled in from reference TRBV13 and TRBJ2-1): AAGVIQSPRHLIKEKRETATLKCYPIPRHDTVYWYQQGPGQDPQFLISFYEKMQSDKGSIPDRFSAQQFSDYHSELNMSSLELGDSALYFCASSNLASRGNEQFFGPGTRLTVL.